The 10 T cell receptor beta chains below all came from one sample that was sequenced in a study of blood T cells in healthy people across ages. A second PCR of 7 to 11 cycles used a sample-barcoded 5' primer and a J-beta primer mix. TCRdb analysed the 5' RACE reads with MiXCR anew, one entry per CDR3 protein. This sample has fewer than 950,000 distinct CDR3 sequences, with 30% to 45% found just once. The sample was blood. The receptors stem from a young man in good health.

This clonotype has a handful of counts. This chain connects TRBV4-1 to TRBJ1-1; 10 bases align to TRBD1. CDR3 length: 17 amino acids. Germline CDR1 is MGHRA and CDR2 is YSYEKL. J lost 10 bases, V lost 4 bases, and 18 bases had no gene match. The DNA for the CDR3 is TGCGCCAGCAGCCTAGGGGAGACAGGGGGCCCCTCGGAAGTAGCTTTCTTT. Protein: CASSLGETGGPSEVAFF.

A note on this clonotype: The junction and the germline gene differ at one end; a read error may be behind it. The CDR3 sequence is CRVEVSGVGEKLFF. The CDR3 DNA reads as TGCAGAGTTGAAGTCTCAGGGGTTGGGGAAAAACTGTTTTTT. The chain has TRBV29-1 and TRBJ1-4; D is perhaps TRBD1 (6 bases). This CDR3 contains 14 residues. Per the germline V gene, CDR1 is SQVTM and CDR2 is ANQGSEA.

In its sample, this clonotype was seen a few times. This chain links TRBV5-1 with TRBJ2-2; a possible D gene is TRBD1 (5 bases). Germline CDR1 and CDR2: SGHRS and YFSETQ. CDR3 length: 17 amino acids. V was trimmed by 0 bases and J by 3 bases, leaving 15 bases between them. The CDR3 DNA reads as TGCGCCAGCAGCTTGGCCGGCAGGGCCACGGACACCGGGGAGCTGTTTTTT. Encoded protein: CASSLAGRATDTGELFF.

This clonotype was recorded only once. This rearrangement joins TRBV4-3 to TRBJ2-2; D ambiguous. V was clipped by 5 bases and J by 6 bases, with 13 bases between them. The CDR3 spans 14 residues. The germline CDR1 and CDR2 sequences are LGHNA and YSLEER. The CDR3 region has the DNA TGCGCCAGCAGCACTCTGGTCGGGTCCGGGGAGCTGTTTTTT. It translates to CASSTLVGSGELFF.

This clonotype was seen ten or more times. This chain uses TRBV5-1 with TRBJ1-2; D perhaps matches TRBD1 (5 bases). The CDR3 contains 14 residues. V was clipped by 4 bases and J by 3 bases, with 13 bases between them. Germline V lookup: CDR1 SGHRS, CDR2 YFSETQ. As DNA, the CDR3 is TGCGCCAGCAGCAACCCTGACAGCGACTATGGCTACACCTTC. As protein: CASSNPDSDYGYTF.

This clonotype was seen more than once but under ten times. This chain links TRBV27 with TRBJ2-5; 12 bases are a match to TRBD2. CDR3 length: 14 amino acids. After removal of 5 bases from V and 5 bases from J, the junction contained 3 bases not matched to a gene. Germline V gene lookup returns CDR1 MNHEY and CDR2 SMNVEV (reference sequence). CDR3 nucleotides: TGTGCCAGCAGTATCACTAGCGGGAGGGAGACCCAGTACTTC. This encodes CASSITSGRETQYF.

The chain links TRBV19 to TRBJ1-1, with D possibly TRBD1 on 5 matching bases. The CDR3 runs 14 residues. V lost 6 bases to trimming and J lost 4 bases, with 15 bases between them. The germline CDR1 and CDR2 sequences are LNHDA and SQIVND (reference sequence). The CDR3 DNA reads TGTGCCAGTAGAAGGACATTAGGGAGCACTGAAGCTTTCTTT. It encodes CASRRTLGSTEAFF.

The genes are TRBV5-6 and TRBJ1-6; no firm D call. From germline, CDR1 is SGHDT and CDR2 YYEEEE. Trimming shortened V by 2 bases and J by 2 bases, and 17 bases separated the two germline ends. The CDR3 has 18 residues. The CDR3 nucleotides are TGTGCCAGCAGCTTATCCACTCGCAACGGTGCCTATAATTCACCCCTCCACTTT. As protein: CASSLSTRNGAYNSPLHF.

This clonotype has only a few counts. DNA of the CDR3: TGTGCCAGCAGCCCCAACCGACAGGGCAGCTCCTACGAGCAGTACTTC. This sequence encodes CASSPNRQGSSYEQYF. J is TRBJ2-7 and V is TRBV7-2, with 7 bases aligning to TRBD1. V shed 5 bases, J shed 0 bases, and the junction held 10 bases outside the gene matches. The V gene's germline CDR1 is SGHTA and CDR2 FQGNSA. This CDR3 is 16 amino acids long. Combining the CDR3 with reference TRBV7-2 and TRBJ2-7 gives the whole variable domain GAGVSQSPSNKVTEKGKDVELRCDPISGHTALYWYRQSLGQGLEFLIYFQGNSAPDKSGLPSDRFSAERTGGSVSTLTIQRTQQEDSAVYLCASSPNRQGSSYEQYFGPGTRLTVT.

The rearrangement links TRBV12-3 or TRBV12-4 to TRBJ1-2; TRBD1 agrees at 8 bases. This CDR3 has 15 residues. The V gene end was trimmed by 5 bases and the J gene end by 4 bases; junction bases not matched to a gene: 9. This chain's CDR3 is CASSPSQGEAYGYTF. In DNA form, the CDR3 reads TGTGCCAGCAGTCCGTCACAGGGGGAGGCCTATGGCTACACCTTC.